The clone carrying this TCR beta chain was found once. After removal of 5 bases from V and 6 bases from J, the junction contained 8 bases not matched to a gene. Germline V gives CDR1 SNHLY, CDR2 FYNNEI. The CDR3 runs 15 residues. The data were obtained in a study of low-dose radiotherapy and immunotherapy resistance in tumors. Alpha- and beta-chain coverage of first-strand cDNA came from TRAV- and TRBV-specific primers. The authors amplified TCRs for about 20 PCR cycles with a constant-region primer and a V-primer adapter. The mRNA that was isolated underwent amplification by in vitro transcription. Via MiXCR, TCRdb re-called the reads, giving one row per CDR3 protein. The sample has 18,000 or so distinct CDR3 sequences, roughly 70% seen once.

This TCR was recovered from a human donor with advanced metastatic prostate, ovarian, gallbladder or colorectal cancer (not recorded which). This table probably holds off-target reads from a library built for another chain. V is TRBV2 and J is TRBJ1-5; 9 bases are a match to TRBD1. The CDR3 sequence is CASSTVQGAGQPQHF. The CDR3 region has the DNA TGTGCCAGCAGTACAGTACAGGGGGCGGGTCAGCCCCAGCATTTT.